These 19 T cell receptor beta chains came from one sample sequenced in a study of PD-L1 blockade in urothelial cancer. Assay: immunoSEQ multiplex PCR; the TCRdb copy retains only in-frame clones and omits some. This table has 40,000 to 50,000 clones, approximately 84% appearing once. Time point: peripheral blood 6 weeks after treatment start. The sequencing used PBMCs, collected around atezolizumab (anti-PD-L1) treatment. These TCRs come from a man aged 55 to 70 with urothelial cancer.

This clone was recorded once. This sequence joins TRBV29-1 and TRBJ2-7; a weak D match, TRBD2 (6 bases). CDR3 length: 16 amino acids. Trimming left V 6 bases short and J 0 bases short, with 21 bases between. In germline, CDR1 is SQVTM, CDR2 ANQGSEA. For the CDR3, the DNA is TGCAGCGTACGGAGGGCGGCTCTTGGGAGCTCCTACGAGCAGTACTTC. Its translation is CSVRRAALGSSYEQYF.

J is TRBJ2-5 and V is TRBV11-2; TRBD2 aligns across 8 bases. This CDR3 region has 17 residues. The V gene end was trimmed by 0 bases and the J gene end by 7 bases; junction bases not matched to a gene: 13. Germline V gene sequence: CDR1 SGHAT, CDR2 FQNNGV. CDR3 DNA: TGTGCCAGCAGCTTAGATTTAGCGGGGAACTCTAGAGGGACCCAGTACTTC. This gives the protein CASSLDLAGNSRGTQYF.

This rearrangement joins TRBV19 to TRBJ2-7, with D possibly being TRBD2 (5 bases). Deletions cut 0 bases from V and 3 bases from J, with 9 bases between. The CDR3 runs to 14 residues. Germline CDR1 and CDR2: LNHDA and SQIVND (reference sequence). The DNA for the CDR3 is TGTGCCAGTAGTATAGAGAGGGATGACTACGAGCAGTACTTC. Translating it yields CASSIERDDYEQYF.

This chain uses TRBV6-6 with TRBJ2-7; possible D gene TRBD1, 6 bases. There are 13 residues in the CDR3. V shed 9 bases and J shed 7 bases, with 19 bases lying between them. CDR1 MNHNY and CDR2 SVGAGI come from the germline V gene (reference sequence). In nucleotides, the CDR3 is TGTGCCAGTAAACCGGGACACGGGGCGGAGCAGTACTTC. Amino acid sequence: CASKPGHGAEQYF.

This clone came up once. The chain carries TRBV5-4 and TRBJ2-5; D perhaps matches TRBD1 (6 bases). This CDR3 contains 14 residues. Germline V gene sequence: CDR1 SGHNT, CDR2 YYREEE (reference sequence). V lost 4 bases to trimming and J lost 5 bases, with 15 bases between them. Here the CDR3 reads CASSVPGDAETQYF. DNA for the CDR3: TGTGCCAGCAGCGTACCAGGGGATGCTGAGACCCAGTACTTC.

This chain uses TRBV25-1 with TRBJ1-1; D possibly corresponds to TRBD1 (5 bases). Trimming left V 3 bases short and J 1 base short, with 12 bases between. The CDR3 covers 15 residues. Per the germline V gene, CDR1 is MGHDK and CDR2 is SYGVNS. The CDR3 DNA is TGTGCCAGCAGTGAGATAGGGGCCCGGAACACTGAAGCTTTCTTT. Protein sequence: CASSEIGARNTEAFF.

This chain links TRBV7-2 with TRBJ2-2, with D perhaps TRBD1 (6 bases). This CDR3 region has 15 residues. V was cut by 5 bases and J by 3 bases, with 13 bases left in between. Germline CDR1 and CDR2: SGHTA and FQGNSA. CDR3: CASSLRGQDTGELFF. The CDR3 DNA follows: TGTGCCAGCAGCCTCCGGGGACAAGACACCGGGGAGCTGTTTTTT.

The CDR3 here is CASSERQRTDTQYF. DNA of the CDR3: TGCGCCAGCAGTGAGCGACAACGCACAGATACGCAGTATTTT. This chain uses TRBV10-1 with TRBJ2-3; D uncertain. The CDR3 runs 14 residues. Trimming took off 2 bases at V and 1 base at J, with 7 bases between the two ends. The germline V gene has CDR1 WNHNN and CDR2 SYGVQD (reference sequence).

V and J are TRBV18 and TRBJ2-1, with D possibly TRBD1 on 6 matching bases. Germline V gene sequence: CDR1 KGHSH, CDR2 LQKENI. Trimming removed 0 bases from V and 11 bases from J, with 14 bases in between. This CDR3 is built from 14 residues. The CDR3 nucleotides are TGTGCCAGCTCACCACCACGGGGCCAGGGGAAGCAGTTCTTC. Translated, it gives CASSPPRGQGKQFF.

The rearrangement joins TRBV6-4 to TRBJ1-1, with TRBD1 matching 8 bases. Germline lookup yields CDR1 MRHNA and CDR2 SNTAGT. CDR3 size: 14 residues. J gave up 3 bases and V 2 bases, and 2 bases lay outside the gene matches. This CDR3 reads CASSDGQGDTEAFF. CDR3 DNA sequence: TGTGCCAGCAGTGACGGACAGGGAGACACTGAAGCTTTCTTT.

The chain carries TRBV6-1 and TRBJ2-5, with TRBD1 identical over 7 bases. V trimming: 4 bases; J trimming: 2 bases; junction bases outside the gene matches: 4. The CDR3 is 14 residues long. Germline lookup yields CDR1 MNHNS and CDR2 SASEGT. The DNA of the CDR3 is TGTGCCAGCAGTGGCCTGGGACAGCAAGAGACCCAGTACTTC. Translating it yields CASSGLGQQETQYF.

This rearrangement joins TRBV18 to TRBJ1-2; weak D call: TRBD1 (6 bases). There are 17 residues in the CDR3. V was pared by 1 base and J by 4 bases, with 19 bases between. Germline CDR1 reads KGHSH; CDR2 reads LQKENI. CDR3 DNA sequence: TGTGCCAGCTCACCACAAGGAAATCAGGGGCGCAGCTATGGCTACACCTTC. Translated, it gives CASSPQGNQGRSYGYTF.

The CDR3 DNA sequence: TGTGCCATCAGTGCGGACTCCGCTGAAGCTTTCTTT. Translating it yields CAISADSAEAFF. The V and J genes are TRBV10-3 and TRBJ1-1, with D unresolved. Between the trimmed V and J ends, which lost 4 bases and 6 bases, there was a span of 9 bases. The CDR3 has 12 amino acids. Germline CDR1 reads ENHRY; CDR2 reads SYGVKD.

This clone appeared a single time. The chain has TRBV19 and TRBJ2-7; 8 nucleotides agree with TRBD1. Germline assignment: CDR1 LNHDA and CDR2 SQIVND (reference sequence). Trimming cost V 5 bases and J 4 bases; bases outside gene matches: 13. The CDR3 runs to 16 residues. Here the CDR3 DNA reads TGTGCCAGTAGTCCCTCAGGACAGGGAGGCGGTTACGAGCAGTACTTC. Residues: CASSPSGQGGGYEQYF.

Only a few counts were recorded for this clone. This chain links TRBV2 with TRBJ1-5, with a possible D match to TRBD1 (5 bases). Trimming pared 4 bases from V and 7 bases from J, leaving 8 bases between. The CDR3 extends over 12 amino acids. CDR1 is SNHLY and CDR2 is FYNNEI in the germline V gene. Here the CDR3 DNA reads TGTGCCAGCAGTGTAGGGGTGCAGCCCCAGCATTTT. Residues: CASSVGVQPQHF.

This clone was seen just once. The V and J genes are TRBV12-2 and TRBJ2-7; the table assigns TRBD1, which was not confirmed against the DNA. TRBV12-2 is listed as a pseudogene. The CDR3 has 14 residues. The DNA for the CDR3 is TGTGCAAGTCGCTTAAGGGACAGAACCTACGAGCAGTACTTC. This translates into CASRLRDRTYEQYF.

The V gene is TRBV7-2, the J gene TRBJ1-2; 8 bases agree with TRBD1. CDR1 is SGHTA, CDR2 FQGNSA, per germline. There are 14 residues in the CDR3. The V segment lost 4 bases and the J segment 8 bases; nucleotides outside the gene matches: 9. CDR3 protein: CASSYSGQGQGYTF. CDR3 DNA sequence: TGTGCCAGCAGCTACAGCGGACAGGGCCAGGGCTACACCTTC.

This chain links TRBV7-9 with TRBJ1-6; 7 nucleotides match TRBD1. CDR1 is SEHNR, CDR2 FQNEAQ, per germline (reference sequence). This CDR3 spans 15 amino acids. V trimming: 4 bases; J trimming: 8 bases; junction bases outside the gene matches: 8. CDR3 region: CASSSPGQSYSPLHF. Here the CDR3 DNA reads TGTGCCAGCAGCTCGCCGGGACAGTCATATTCACCCCTCCACTTT.

In this sample, this clone turned up a few times. The V gene is TRBV4-2, the J gene TRBJ1-5; TRBD1 is a possible D gene (6 bases). The CDR3 covers 13 residues. The V gene's germline CDR1 is LGHNA and CDR2 YNFKEQ. Trimming took 4 bases from V and 7 from J, leaving 11 bases between them. The CDR3 spells CASSRGGHQPQHF. DNA for the CDR3: TGTGCCAGCAGCCGGGGGGGGCACCAGCCCCAGCATTTT.